This T cell receptor (beta chain) was sequenced for a study of blood T cells in healthy people across ages. The study's findings and limits: Researchers report that TCR beta diversity correlated strongly with naive T cell percentage.

Per germline, CDR1 SQVTM and CDR2 ANQGSEA. This CDR3 has 14 amino acids. For the second PCR, which ran for roughly 6 to 12 cycles, a sample-barcoded 5' primer and a J-beta primer mix were used. TCRdb re-called the 5' RACE reads through MiXCR, storing one row per CDR3 protein. The data hold around 780,000 distinct CDR3 sequences, with 20% to 30% observed a single time. This clonotype appeared a few times. Its cognate antigen is unknown. These records were also assigned to another study, of T cells of mothers and their children. From that second work: RNA extracted was entirely used for cDNA synthesis, roughly 1.4 ug per 15 ul.

This sequence joins TRBV29-1 and TRBJ2-5; tentatively, D is TRBD2 (7 bases). With the DNA end fitting TRBJ2-1 better, the J assignment may be wrong. The sample was blood. The sequence was collected from a boy aged 5-17 years in good health. The CDR3 nucleotides are TGCAGTCTTAAGGGGGACCCGGGGGGTAATGAGCAGTTCTTC. Its translation: CSLKGDPGGNEQFF.